This T cell receptor beta chain came from a study of PD-1 blockade in classical Hodgkin lymphoma (dated by TCRdb to 2020 to 2022). About the full investigation: Nivolumab dosing was 3 mg/kg intravenously every 2 weeks, continuing until either disease progression or unacceptable toxicity. A peripheral blood immune signature of response to PD-1 blockade in classical Hodgkin lymphoma was defined using TCR beta sequencing and CyTOF. The full study reports these points: Newly diagnosed patients were reported to have lower baseline TCR diversity than healthy donors, and relapsed/refractory patients were reported to have lower baseline TCR diversity still. Trial patients with a complete response had baseline diversity similar to that of newly diagnosed patients, while partial responders and progressors had significantly lower diversity. Diversity was lower in patients who began nivolumab less than 1 year after ASCT, so these patients were left out of later analyses to avoid confounding by immune reconstitution. By C4D1, a significant rise was seen in CD4+ TCR diversity but not in CD8+ TCR diversity (p=0.0027 vs p=0.16), and the rise was most apparent among complete responders (p=0.02). The study was limited to a single clinical trial cohort, and causes of repertoire differences, possibly disease activity or prior therapy, remained undefined.

The CDR3 measures 15 amino acids from cysteine to phenylalanine. Only the CDR3 DNA stays, 45 bases, in frame from base 1. As encoded in the germline V gene, CDR1 is SGDLS while CDR2 is YYNGEE. V has 1 base trimmed and J has 5 bases trimmed; junction bases matching no gene number 5. Of note for this clone: The clone's antigen remains unknown. No base quality information exists; no much larger clone differs at one position.

Per the publication, the time point label means: cycle 2 day 1 (C2D1) of nivolumab. Relapse after autologous stem cell transplantation had occurred in all trial patients, and cohorts A, B and C were distinguished by prior brentuximab vedotin exposure. A total of roughly 57 patients with relapsed/refractory classical Hodgkin lymphoma made up the trial cohort, and each patient's best overall response was complete response, partial response or progressive disease. Trial patients were treated with single-agent nivolumab in the multi-cohort phase II CheckMate 205 trial. An independent review committee assessed best overall response using the 2007 International Working Group response criteria. PBMCs from the trial were collected at three points: immediately before nivolumab initiation (C1D1), and during therapy at cycle 2 day 1 and cycle 4 day 1. Peripheral blood was collected in 8 mL Vacutainer Cell Preparation Tubes, from which PBMCs were isolated by centrifugation and then cryopreserved.

Genomic DNA was extracted with the Qiagen DNeasy kit from unsorted PBMCs and from negatively selected CD4+ and CD8+ fractions. Amplification of TCR beta CDR3 regions was done by immunoSEQ multiplex PCR with primers that anneal to V and J segments. A synthetic immune receptor repertoire was used to minimize amplification bias, and any remaining bias was removed computationally after sequencing. For the original study's pipeline: Custom Python scripts were used to quantify repertoire diversity as the Shannon entropy index. Unsorted, CD4+ and CD8+ repertoires were examined separately, except in combined analyses, for which CD4+ and CD8+ sequences were merged in silico. Clonal expansion was defined as at least a 2-fold frequency increase after treatment relative to C1D1, with a pseudocount of 0.5 for undetected baseline clones. Singleton clones were defined as clones with 0 or 1 copy at C1D1, and non-singleton clones were defined as clones with 2 or more copies. By matching protein sequences in sorted samples from the same patient, clones expanded in unsorted samples were annotated as CD4+, CD8+ or unknown. Wilcoxon tests on paired samples were used to test diversity changes from C1D1 to C4D1. TCRdb carries this immuneACCESS record with in-frame sequences only. Its versions omit some clonotypes, under half of them owing to an unresolved V gene in the studies checked, with the rest unexplained. That table is the source of V, J and clone size, and D and trimming were worked out from the DNA. For this sample there are 29,000 or so clones; roughly 70% appear just once. The ten largest clonotypes hold nearly 15% of the sample.

Sequences were derived from peripheral blood mononuclear cells (PBMCs), sampled before the second cycle of nivolumab. The sequence joins TRBV9 to TRBJ1-4, with 7 central nucleotides matching TRBD1. This sequence was found in a human donor with classical Hodgkin lymphoma. The CDR3 here reads CASSVSGQQNEKLFF. At the DNA level, the sequence is TGTGCCAGCAGCGTATCGGGACAGCAAAATGAAAAACTGTTTTTT. With the portions outside the CDR3 filled from the reference TRBV9 and TRBJ1-4 genes, the complete variable region becomes DSGVTQTPKHLITATGQRVTLRCSPRSGDLSVYWYQQSLDQGLQFLIQYYNGEERAKGNILERFSAQQFPDLHSELNLSSLELGDSALYFCASSVSGQQNEKLFFGSGTQLSVL.